This entry concerns a single T cell receptor (beta chain). The antigen remains undetermined. The data belong to a study of T cell responses to AZD1222 COVID-19 vaccine. Findings and caveats of the study: Spike-specific TCR breadth and depth grew following two AZD1222 doses. Seropositivity was recorded at baseline in only six AZD1222 recipients. CD4 TCRs covered the whole spike, strongest at regions 160-218 and 743-854.

Using immunoSEQ multiplex PCR, the repertoire was profiled, and TCRdb retains in-frame clones only, with some absent. The data contain roughly 200,000 clones, approximately 90% of them singletons. The CDR3 has 16 amino acids. Trimming removed 0 bases at V and 3 bases at J, with 12 bases between. CDR1 is WSHSY and CDR2 is SAAADI in the germline V gene. The receptor was derived from an adult who received the MenACWY meningococcal vaccine as a control. Sample: peripheral blood, taken 28 days after the second dose of the MenACWY control vaccine. V usage is TRBV10-2 and J usage is TRBJ1-5, with no clear D. CDR3 nucleotides: TGCGCCAGCAGTGAGTCTTTGCGGCAGCTCAATCAGCCCCAGCATTTT. Its translation is CASSESLRQLNQPQHF.